One and the same sample provided the 9 T cell receptor beta chains below, sequenced in a study of blood T cell repertoires in COVID-19. The assay was immunoSEQ multiplex PCR, and TCRdb's table has in-frame clones only and misses some. This sample has roughly 250,000 clones; 75% to 90% occur once, and the top ten carry 1.5% to 2%. Sequencing was done on a sample of PBMCs or T cells enriched from blood (not recorded which). These receptors came from a woman aged 50 to 60 who had recovered from COVID-19.

The J gene is TRBJ1-4, the V gene TRBV28; D is unclear. This CDR3 has 16 amino acids. Germline CDR1 is MDHEN and CDR2 is SYDVKM. Trimming removed 1 base from V and 0 bases from J, with 9 bases in between. CDR3 in DNA: TGTGCCAGCAGTTTATTCTCGTTAGCAACTAATGAAAAACTGTTTTTT. This gives the protein CASSLFSLATNEKLFF.

This chain uses TRBV27 with TRBJ1-1; 12 bases map to TRBD1. The CDR3 runs 14 residues. J was trimmed by 11 bases and V by 5 bases; bases with no gene match: 9. CDR1 is MNHEY, CDR2 SMNVEV, per germline (reference sequence). CDR3 nucleotide sequence: TGTGCCAGCAGTGTCCCGGGACAGGGGGCGATGGCTTTCTTT. Translated: CASSVPGQGAMAFF.

The V gene is TRBV7-9, the J gene TRBJ2-1; 9 nucleotides match TRBD1. With 3 bases clipped from V and 8 bases from J, the junction kept 8 bases outside the gene matches. Germline CDR1 SEHNR, CDR2 FQNEAQ (reference sequence). This CDR3 is 15 amino acids long. CDR3 bases: TGTGCCAGCAGCTTTACGGGACAGGGCGATTATGAGCAGTTCTTC. Protein: CASSFTGQGDYEQFF.

The chain employs TRBV12-3 or TRBV12-4 and TRBJ1-6; D is possibly TRBD1 (6 bases). The V and J ends lost 5 bases and 14 bases respectively, with 16 bases between them. CDR3 size: 13 residues. The CDR3 sequence is CASSLRGATALHF. Here the CDR3 DNA reads TGTGCCAGCAGTCTCCGGGGGGCAACAGCCCTCCACTTT.

The genes are TRBV27 and TRBJ2-7; 8 bases are shared with TRBD1. The CDR3 runs 17 residues. Looked up from germline, CDR1 is MNHEY and CDR2 is SMNVEV (reference sequence). Trimming removed 2 bases from V and 0 bases from J; junction bases left unmatched: 9. CDR3 amino acids: CASSLRPDRVFSYEQYF. DNA for the CDR3: TGTGCCAGCAGTTTACGCCCGGACAGGGTCTTCTCCTACGAGCAGTACTTC.

The rearrangement joins TRBV7-9 to TRBJ1-1, with D possibly TRBD1 on 5 matching bases. V was pared by 8 bases and J by 1 base, with 11 bases between. CDR3 size: 13 residues. CDR1 SEHNR and CDR2 FQNEAQ come from the germline V gene (reference sequence). CDR3 residues: CASLAGQNTEAFF. The CDR3 nucleotides read TGTGCCAGCTTGGCAGGGCAGAACACTGAAGCTTTCTTT.

J is TRBJ1-1 and V is TRBV27; D is undetermined. Per germline, CDR1 MNHEY and CDR2 SMNVEV (reference sequence). The CDR3 consists of 13 residues. Trimming took 7 bases from V and 0 from J, leaving 9 bases between them. In DNA, the CDR3 is TGTGCCAGCATGAGGTTAGTGAACACTGAAGCTTTCTTT. Protein sequence: CASMRLVNTEAFF.

The J gene is TRBJ2-7, the V gene TRBV28; unclear D gene. Germline lookup yields CDR1 MDHEN and CDR2 SYDVKM. Trimming left V 1 base short and J 9 bases short, with 10 bases between. The CDR3 contains 12 residues. Written as DNA, the CDR3 is TGTGCCAGCAGTTTATCCAGGCATGGGCAGTACTTC. It translates to CASSLSRHGQYF.

The chain recombines TRBV7-9 with TRBJ1-6; D is ambiguous. V dropped 2 bases and J dropped 10 bases, with 15 bases sitting between them. The V gene's germline CDR1 is SEHNR and CDR2 FQNEAQ (reference sequence). The CDR3 extends over 15 amino acids. The chain's CDR3 is CASSLLSGSGSPLHF. The CDR3 nucleotides read TGTGCCAGCAGCTTACTGTCGGGGTCTGGGTCACCCCTCCACTTT.